The present T cell receptor beta chain was sequenced within a study of CD4 T cells in relation to SARS-CoV-2 and coronaviruses listed by TCRdb under 2021. Regarding the complete study: The ViraFEST assay cultured PBMCs with antigen for nine to eleven days, then sequenced TCR beta CDR3s to find antigen-specific clonal expansions. Patient-derived lymphoblastoid cell lines were used to map the HLA restriction of shared crossreactive spike epitopes. An HIV-1 Nef peptide pool or a no-peptide culture served as the negative reference condition. The Adaptive Biotechnologies TCR-sequencing kit was used to sequence samples from a few pre-COVID donors and the naive versus memory experiments, while other data came from Illumina-based sequencing. The study assessed, at the TCR clonotype level, memory CD4+ T cell crossreactivity between SARS-CoV-2 and common cold coronavirus spike proteins. A different TCR-beta assay, based on Illumina, was used to sequence expansion assays from other donors in the study.

The study at large found these results: In around two thirds of donors, memory CD4+ clonotypes turned up that crossrecognized SARS-CoV-2 and at least one common cold coronavirus spike. Crossreactivity analysis was centred on spike protein, so crossreactivity against other viral proteins was not assessed. No donor contributed both pre-pandemic and post-infection samples, which limited tracing the source of pre-existing responses. Significantly weaker SARS-CoV-2-driven expansion was shown by crossreactive clones than by monoreactive clones, consistent with antigenic imprinting. Small numbers of patients and of tested TCRs limited the study.

The method behind the library was the immunoSEQ multiplex PCR assay. Concerning the study's data processing: Preprocessing removed nonproductive sequences and CDR3s not starting with C, not ending with F or W, or shorter than 7 amino acids. The MANAFEST web app was used to call antigen-specific clonotypes on the basis of expansion compared with the reference and with other culture wells. A clone was considered positive if significant expansion relative to the reference culture was observed in 2 of 3 replicate wells at an FDR below 0.05. To be called positive, a clone also had to show significant expansion compared with every other tandem well and an odds ratio greater than 5. After three terminal residues were trimmed from each end, CDR3 homology was quantified as pairwise Levenshtein distance using the stringdist R package. This is the immuneACCESS table as TCRdb keeps it, with only in-frame sequences that have V and J called. A part of the clones is gone; compared with another copy, unresolved V genes explain less than half, and the rest is unexplained. D and trimming come from the DNA, and the V and J calls and clone size come from that table. The sample table contains some 22,000 clones; only one count was recorded for 70% to 85% of them. Approximately 15% of the sample rests with the top ten.

Taken from the germline V gene (reference sequence), the CDR1 and CDR2 loops are SEHNR and FQNEAQ. The CDR3 has 15 amino acids, counting the end cysteine and phenylalanine. The CDR3 DNA has 45 bases and is translated from base 1. Trimming costs V 0 bases and J 5 bases, and their ends lie 12 bases apart. CD4+ T cells from unexposed donors were collected before the COVID-19 pandemic (2011-2018). Following 10 days of culture, the EasySep CD4+ T cell isolation kit was used to isolate CD4+ T cells. As cell numbers permitted, CD4+ T cells from unexposed donors were tested for reactivity to SARS-CoV-2 S and N and to four common cold coronavirus spike pools. Approximately 2 million PBMCs per well were cultured in IMDM with roughly 5% human AB serum and about 9.2 IU/ml IL-2. Half of the culture medium was replaced with fresh IL-2-containing medium on days 3 and 7. In general, every peptide culture condition was set up in three replicate wells. The leukapheresis product for the unexposed donors was obtained through commercial purchase. PBMCs were isolated from leukapheresis product or whole blood by Ficoll-Paque PLUS gradient centrifugation. PBMCs were either cryopreserved at -140°C or used fresh in the expansion assay. The QIAamp Micro DNA Kit was used to extract genomic DNA from the CD4+ T cells.

This clone was observed a single time. Its cognate antigen has yet to be identified. It has no much larger one-base neighbor in the sample; base qualities were not kept. The rearrangement joined TRBV7-9 to TRBJ2-3; the D gene is perhaps TRBD1 or TRBD2, as each covers 5 bases. This TCR came from a human donor in good health. Sequencing used CD4+ T cells from PBMCs, cultured in vitro. The CDR3 protein: CASSLAPGDGDTQYF. Here is the DNA: TGTGCCAGCAGCTTAGCGCCCGGGGACGGAGATACGCAGTATTTT.